Each of the 12 T cell receptor beta chains below was sequenced from the same sample in a study of cytomegalovirus exposure and HLA in healthy donors. The repertoire was sequenced with immunoSEQ multiplex PCR; TCRdb's copy has only in-frame clones and lacks some. The data contain fewer than 250,000 clones, approximately 87% of them singletons. Sequences were obtained from PBMCs. The source of these receptors is a young man in good health and CMV-seronegative.

This rearrangement joins TRBV7-9 to TRBJ1-5; 8 nucleotides match TRBD1. Germline V gene lookup returns CDR1 SEHNR and CDR2 FQNEAQ (reference sequence). CDR3 length: 15 residues. J lost 5 bases, V lost 4 bases, and 7 bases had no gene match. The CDR3 nucleotides are TGTGCCAGCAGCTCAGACAGGGGAGGGCATCAGCCCCAGCATTTT. The encoded protein is CASSSDRGGHQPQHF.

This chain uses TRBV30 with TRBJ1-6; D is perhaps TRBD1 (5 bases). V dropped 1 base and J dropped 13 bases, with 14 bases sitting between them. The CDR3 runs 13 residues. CDR1 and CDR2 (germline): GTSNPN, SVGIG (reference sequence). The CDR3: CAWSDTDTSPLHF. The CDR3 DNA reads TGTGCCTGGAGTGACACGGACACGTCGCCCCTCCACTTT.

The chain carries TRBV19 and TRBJ2-6; TRBD1 aligns across 8 bases. The CDR3 is 17 amino acids. J gave up 2 bases and V 3 bases, and 6 bases lay outside the gene matches. Germline V gene lookup returns CDR1 LNHDA and CDR2 SQIVND (reference sequence). The CDR3 loop reads CASSIGRGQAGANVLTF. The CDR3 nucleotides are TGTGCCAGTAGTATCGGCAGGGGGCAGGCTGGGGCCAACGTCCTGACTTTC.

This rearrangement joins TRBV6-5 to TRBJ2-7; 8 bases are shared with TRBD1. The CDR3 runs 12 residues. Germline values: CDR1 MNHEY, CDR2 SVGAGI. J gave up 6 bases and V 6 bases, and 4 bases lay outside the gene matches. CDR3 nucleotides: TGTGCCAGCAGCTGGACAGGGCTCGAGCAGTACTTC. It specifies CASSWTGLEQYF.

The chain recombines TRBV27 with TRBJ2-3; 10 bases map to TRBD1. J was trimmed by 4 bases and V by 7 bases; bases with no gene match: 8. The length of the CDR3 is 15 residues. Germline loops: CDR1 MNHEY, CDR2 SMNVEV (reference sequence). CDR3 DNA: TGTGCCAGCACAACTTTGGGGACAGGGGCAGATACGCAGTATTTT. Translated, it gives CASTTLGTGADTQYF.

The chain links TRBV19 to TRBJ2-1; tentative D call: TRBD2 (5 bases). The CDR3 length is 14 residues. Germline V CDR1 and CDR2: LNHDA, SQIVND (reference sequence). Trimming took 1 base from V and 2 from J, leaving 6 bases between them. The CDR3 DNA is TGTGCCAGTAGTATAGCACTAGCCTACAATGAGCAGTTCTTC. Translating gives CASSIALAYNEQFF.

This sequence joins TRBV9 and TRBJ2-2; 8 nucleotides align to TRBD2. The CDR3 consists of 15 residues. CDR1 SGDLS and CDR2 YYNGEE come from the germline V gene. J was trimmed by 5 bases and V by 3 bases; bases with no gene match: 6. The CDR3 sequence is CASSAGQRGTGELFF. CDR3 in DNA: TGTGCCAGCAGCGCCGGCCAGCGGGGGACCGGGGAGCTGTTTTTT.

This sequence joins TRBV29-1 and TRBJ2-1; a weak D match, TRBD2 (6 bases). The CDR3 extends over 13 amino acids. Trimming pared 8 bases from V and 5 bases from J, leaving 16 bases between. CDR1 SQVTM and CDR2 ANQGSEA come from the germline V gene. The CDR3 region is CSLRRERDNEQFF. The DNA for the CDR3 is TGCAGCCTGAGGCGGGAAAGGGACAATGAGCAGTTCTTC.

The rearrangement uses TRBV19 and TRBJ1-2; D call uncertain. The CDR3 length is 14 residues. The V end lost 0 bases, the J end lost 4 bases, and 9 bases lay between the germline ends. Germline loops: CDR1 LNHDA, CDR2 SQIVND (reference sequence). The CDR3 region is CASSIDLSGYGYTF. In DNA, the CDR3 is TGTGCCAGTAGTATAGATCTGTCCGGCTATGGCTACACCTTC.

This chain uses TRBV5-6 with TRBJ2-7; perhaps TRBD2 as D (6 bases). The CDR3 spans 13 residues. Germline CDR1 reads SGHDT; CDR2 reads YYEEEE. The V end was cut by 0 bases, the J end by 9 bases, with 13 bases between. This chain's CDR3 is CASSLGLVGVQYF. For the CDR3, the DNA is TGTGCCAGCAGCTTGGGACTAGTCGGGGTGCAGTACTTC.

V gene TRBV27 combines with J gene TRBJ1-1, with a possible D match to TRBD1 (6 bases). CDR3 length: 16 residues. V shed 1 base and J shed 2 bases, with 14 bases lying between them. CDR1 MNHEY and CDR2 SMNVEV come from the germline V gene (reference sequence). The CDR3 here is CASSLFNRDYNTEAFF. The DNA for the CDR3 is TGTGCCAGCAGTTTATTTAACAGGGATTACAACACTGAAGCTTTCTTT.

This rearrangement joins TRBV4-2 to TRBJ2-1; 14 bases are shared with TRBD2. CDR1 and CDR2 (germline): LGHNA, YNFKEQ. The CDR3 sequence is 16 residues long. The J segment lost 6 bases and the V segment lost 4 bases, leaving 5 bases of the junction unmatched. The DNA for the CDR3 is TGTGCCAGCAGCCTAAACGGACTAGCGGGGGGCAATGAGCAGTTCTTC. Its protein is CASSLNGLAGGNEQFF.